This T cell receptor beta chain came from a study of blood T cell repertoires in COVID-19 (dated by TCRdb to the early 2020s). In terms of the full investigation: Collaborator samples came from the United States, Italy and Spain and covered acute and convalescent phases of COVID-19. Subjects who had been exposed to COVID-19, were actively infected with it, or had recovered from it provided the deeply sampled blood TCRbeta repertoires that made up the dataset. Samples came from the ongoing ImmuneRACE study (first 160 participants) plus 1,254 subjects from 6 global collaborators. The prospective study material was composed of cDNA or gDNA derived from T cells, B-cell-depleted T cells, or PBMCs. The sample metadata nearly always contained a de-identified subject ID, COVID-19 status, age in years and sex. Where HLA class I and class II types were available, the types were taken from metadata supplied by the sample provider, not from assay-based typing. The repertoires were released in a freely available public database meant as a resource for research on the immune response to SARS-CoV-2. Points the paper makes about the study in general: The quantity of clinical and demographic metadata differed by source and by participant and was supplied without curation.

The collaborating institutions used their own protocols to collect whole blood in K2EDTA tubes. For TCRbeta analysis, collaborators shipped samples as frozen whole blood, isolated PBMCs, or DNA extracted from either of those sample types. Concerning this clone: This receptor's antigen is unknown. The record has no base qualities; no much larger clone is one base away.

TCRbeta CDR3 regions were amplified from genomic DNA using the immunoSEQ Assay, a bias-controlled multiplex PCR. Under the source paper's analysis protocol: The number of nucleated cells in each sample was estimated from the amplification of reference gene primers within the assay. To quantify the absolute abundance of each unique TCRbeta CDR3 rearrangement, sequence reads were collapsed and filtered. For each sample, productive Simpson clonality was calculated as the square root of Simpson's diversity index across productive rearrangements. This is the immuneACCESS table as TCRdb keeps it, with only in-frame sequences that have V and J called. A part of the clones is gone; compared with another copy, unresolved V genes explain less than half, and the rest is unexplained. V, J and clone size are those of that table, while D and trimming were read from the DNA. For this sample the table gives 200,000 to 250,000 clones, of which around three quarters were detected only once. The top ten clonotypes cover approximately 7.2% of the sample.

Taken from the germline V gene (reference sequence), the CDR1 and CDR2 loops are LGHDT and YNNKEL. Measured from the cysteine to the phenylalanine, the CDR3 is 18 residues long. Of all the DNA, just the CDR3 is kept, 54 bases in frame from base 1. Trimming takes 0 bases off V and 4 bases off J; junction bases not matched to a gene: 8. Sequencing was performed on peripheral blood. Recombination connected TRBV3-1 (or the pseudogene TRBV3-2) to TRBJ2-1, with 11 middle bases fitting TRBD1. The receptor was derived from a woman between 65 and 79 years old with acute or convalescent COVID-19. CDR3 reads: CASSQEGTGTGGYNEQFF. The bases are TGTGCCAGCAGCCAAGAAGGGACCGGGACAGGGGGGTACAATGAGCAGTTCTTC.